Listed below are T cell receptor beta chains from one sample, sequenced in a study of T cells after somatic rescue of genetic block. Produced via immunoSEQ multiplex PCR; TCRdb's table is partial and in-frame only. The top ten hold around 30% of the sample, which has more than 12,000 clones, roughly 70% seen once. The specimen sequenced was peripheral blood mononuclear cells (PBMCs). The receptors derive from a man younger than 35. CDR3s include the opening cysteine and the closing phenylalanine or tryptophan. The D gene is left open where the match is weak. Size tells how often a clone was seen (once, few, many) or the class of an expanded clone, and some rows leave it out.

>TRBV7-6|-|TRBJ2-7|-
TGTGCCAGCAGCTTCTTTCAGGGCTACGAGCAGTACTTC
CASSFFQGYEQYF
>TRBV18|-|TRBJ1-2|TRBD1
TGTGCCAGCTCACCAAATTTCCAGGGGGGACGTGGCTACACCTTC
CASSPNFQGGRGYTF
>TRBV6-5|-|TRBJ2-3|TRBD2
TGTGCCAGCCGGATGACTAGCGGGAGGTCAGATACGCAGTATTTT
CASRMTSGRSDTQYF
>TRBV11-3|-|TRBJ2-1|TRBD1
TGTGCCAGCAGCTTTCAGGGACAGGCTTATACTGAGCAGTTCTTC
CASSFQGQAYTEQFF
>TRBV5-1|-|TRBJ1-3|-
TGCGCCAGCAGCTTGGGCGACAGGTGGGGCTCTGGAAACACCATATATTTT
CASSLGDRWGSGNTIYF
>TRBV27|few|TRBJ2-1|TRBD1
TGTGCCAGCAGTTTAGGGGACAGCATCTACAATGAGCAGTTCTTC
CASSLGDSIYNEQFF
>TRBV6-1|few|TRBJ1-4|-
TGTGCCAGCAGTGTGACCGTTGCAACTAATGAAAAACTGTTTTTT
CASSVTVATNEKLFF
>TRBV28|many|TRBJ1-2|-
TGTGCCAGCAGCCTAGGACTCGAAGGCTATGGCTACACCTTC
CASSLGLEGYGYTF
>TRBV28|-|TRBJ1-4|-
TGTGCCAGCAGGGAGTGGGGCCCTAATGAAAAACTGTTTTTT
CASREWGPNEKLFF
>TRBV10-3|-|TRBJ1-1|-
TGTGCCATCAGTGAGGGTGGGACTGAAGCTTTCTTT
CAISEGGTEAFF
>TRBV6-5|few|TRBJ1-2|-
TGTGCCAGCAGCCACAACTATGGCTACACCTTC
CASSHNYGYTF
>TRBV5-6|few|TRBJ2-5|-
TGTGCCAGCAGCTTGGAATGGGGGAGTAAAGAGACCCAGTACTTC
CASSLEWGSKETQYF
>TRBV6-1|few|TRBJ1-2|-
TGTGCCAGCAGTCGAGAGGGAGCAGCCTATGGCTACACCTTC
CASSREGAAYGYTF
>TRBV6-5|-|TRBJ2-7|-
TGTGCCAGCAGGGAGGGGTTTTACGAGCAGTACTTC
CASREGFYEQYF
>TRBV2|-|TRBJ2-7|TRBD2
TGTGCCAGCAGTGAAGCTTCGGGACTAGTGGTCTACGAGCAGTACTTC
CASSEASGLVVYEQYF
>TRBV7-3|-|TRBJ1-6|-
TGTGCCAGCAGCTTCGGGGTCCTTGCACCCCTCCACTTT
CASSFGVLAPLHF
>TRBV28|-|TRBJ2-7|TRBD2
TGTGCCAGCAGTTTTCGCGCGGGAGGTAATTTGCAGCAGTACTTC
CASSFRAGGNLQQYF
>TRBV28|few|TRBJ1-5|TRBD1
TGTGCCACCTCCAGACAGGGCGGCAATCAGCCCCAGCATTTT
CATSRQGGNQPQHF
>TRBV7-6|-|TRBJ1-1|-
TGTGCCAGCAGCACCACAAGGAACACTGAAGCTTTCTTT
CASSTTRNTEAFF
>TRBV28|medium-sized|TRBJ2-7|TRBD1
TGTGCCAGCAGTTTCCGGGACAGGGATTCAGGCGAGCAGTACTTC
CASSFRDRDSGEQYF
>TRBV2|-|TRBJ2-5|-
TGTGCCAGCAGCCTCTCTTCGAAGACCCAGTACTTC
CASSLSSKTQYF
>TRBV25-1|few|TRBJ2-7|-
TGTGCCAGCAGTGGCCAAGGGGCGCGTAGCGAGCAGTACTTC
CASSGQGARSEQYF
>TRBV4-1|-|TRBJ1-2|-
TGCGCCAGCAGCCAAGATAGGCAAGTCTATGGCTACACCTTC
CASSQDRQVYGYTF
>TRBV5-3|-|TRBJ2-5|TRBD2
TGTGCCAGAAGCTTGAAGTTCGGGGCGGGAGGGCCACTGGAAGAGACCCAGTACTTC
CARSLKFGAGGPLEETQYF
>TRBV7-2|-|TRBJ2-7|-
TGTGCCAGCAGCCGCCTTTGGATGAGTGGCTACGAGCAGTACTTC
CASSRLWMSGYEQYF
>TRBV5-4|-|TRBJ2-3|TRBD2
TGTGCCAGCAGCAGGACTAGCGGGAGGGCCCTCGGGGCAGATACGCAGTATTTT
CASSRTSGRALGADTQYF
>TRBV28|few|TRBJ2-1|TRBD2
TGTGCCAGCAGTATCCGACTAGCCCATGAGCAGTTCTTC
CASSIRLAHEQFF
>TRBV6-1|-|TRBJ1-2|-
TGTGCCAGCAGACTAAGCGGTACTAACTATGGCTACACCTTC
CASRLSGTNYGYTF
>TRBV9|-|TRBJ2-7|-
TGTGCCAGCAGCGTAGAAGGGGGGGCGTATACCTACGAGCAGTACTTC
CASSVEGGAYTYEQYF
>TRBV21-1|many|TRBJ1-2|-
TGTGCCAGCAGCATTGCGGAAAAGAGTGGCTACACCTTC
CASSIAEKSGYTF
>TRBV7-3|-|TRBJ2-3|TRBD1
TGTGCCAGCAGCCCACAGGGGGCCACAGATACGCAGTATTTT
CASSPQGATDTQYF
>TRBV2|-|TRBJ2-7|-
TGTGCCAGCAGTGTCTTACAGGGTCCCTACGAGCAGTACTTC
CASSVLQGPYEQYF
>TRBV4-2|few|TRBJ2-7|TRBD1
TGTGCCAGCAGCCTCACAGGGGTCAGCTCCTACGAGCAGTACTTC
CASSLTGVSSYEQYF
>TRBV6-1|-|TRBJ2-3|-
TGTGCCAGCAGTGAATGGGATACGCAGTATTTT
CASSEWDTQYF
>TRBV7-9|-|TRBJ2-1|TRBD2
TGTGCCAGCAGCTATTCCCCTAGCGGGGACAATGAGCAGTTCTTC
CASSYSPSGDNEQFF
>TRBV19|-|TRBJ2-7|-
TGTGCCAGTAGTCAAACCGGGGCCTTTTTCTACTTC
CASSQTGAFFYF
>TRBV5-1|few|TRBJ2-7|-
TGCGCCAGCAGCTCTGGGGGACCCTACGAGCAGTACTTC
CASSSGGPYEQYF
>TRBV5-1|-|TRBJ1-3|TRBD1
TGCGCCAGCAGCCCCAGGGACAGAAGGGCCTCTGGAAACACCATATATTTT
CASSPRDRRASGNTIYF
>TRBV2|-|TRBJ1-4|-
TGTGCCAGCAGCGTTGTGGTCGGCCTACCTAATGAAAAACTGTTTTTT
CASSVVVGLPNEKLFF
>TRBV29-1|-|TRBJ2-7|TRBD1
TGCAGCGTTGAAGTAGTTGACAGGGGGCCCTACGAGCAGTACTTC
CSVEVVDRGPYEQYF
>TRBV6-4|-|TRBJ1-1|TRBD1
TGTGCCAGCAGCGTCGGGACAGTGGATAGTGAAGCTTTCTTT
CASSVGTVDSEAFF
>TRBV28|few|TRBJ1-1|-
TGTGCCAGCAGTTCGGGACACTTGAACACTGAAGCTTTCTTT
CASSSGHLNTEAFF
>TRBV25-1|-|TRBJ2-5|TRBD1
TGTGCCAGCAGTGAAAGAAAGGGGGCAAAAGAGACCCAGTACTTC
CASSERKGAKETQYF
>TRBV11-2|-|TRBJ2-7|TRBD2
TGTGCCAGCAGTTACCCGGGAGGCGAGCAGTACTTC
CASSYPGGEQYF